The 10 T cell receptor beta chains in this list originate from one sample, sequenced in a study of T cells expressing NK-cell markers. Following a re-call of the 5' RACE reads, TCRdb has one entry per CDR3 protein and lacks DNA. In all, the sample yields under 500,000 distinct CDR3 sequences. Sample: blood T cells: a sorted CD56 or NKG2C T cell subset, CD4+ or CD8+ T cells, or bulk PBMC T cells (not recorded which). These receptors were obtained from a woman between 18 and 69 years old in good health.

V and J are TRBV5-4 and TRBJ2-2; the TRBD1 assignment by TCRdb is unverifiable without DNA. Germline V gene lookup returns CDR1 SGHNT and CDR2 YYREEE (reference sequence). This CDR3 spans 13 amino acids. The CDR3 spells CASSWPGRGELFF. The full variable domain, with the rest looked up from reference TRBV5-4 and TRBJ2-2, is ETGVTQSPTHLIKTRGQQVTLRCSSQSGHNTVSWYQQALGQGPQFIFQYYREEENGRGNFPPRFSGLQFPNYSSELNVNALELDDSALYLCASSWPGRGELFFGEGSRLTVL.

The V and J genes are TRBV5-6 and TRBJ1-1. The CDR3 extends over 14 amino acids. Germline assignment: CDR1 SGHDT and CDR2 YYEEEE. The CDR3 loop reads CASSYYGDSGPAFF.

The chain has TRBV12-3 or TRBV12-4 and TRBJ1-2. This CDR3 contains 15 residues. The CDR3 sequence is CASSRGAPGGYGYTF.

The gene calls are TRBV27 and TRBJ1-1; TCRdb returns TRBD1, unconfirmable since there is no DNA. The length of the CDR3 is 15 residues. The germline V gene has CDR1 MNHEY and CDR2 SMNVEV (reference sequence). Here the CDR3 reads CASRHQGAGNTEAFF.

This chain connects TRBV6-1 to TRBJ2-5; TCRdb's D call, TRBD2, is unchecked because there is no DNA. The CDR3 sequence is 14 residues long. The germline CDR1 and CDR2 sequences are MNHNS and SASEGT. The CDR3: CASSEGGMGLTQYF.

The rearrangement uses TRBV6-5 and TRBJ2-1. CDR1 and CDR2 from the germline V gene are MNHEY and SVGAGI. The CDR3 runs 12 residues. CDR3 sequence reads: CASSQDGNEQFF.

This chain uses TRBV5-4 with TRBJ2-3; with no DNA, the TCRdb D assignment of TRBD1 cannot be verified. Per the germline V gene, CDR1 is SGHNT and CDR2 is YYREEE (reference sequence). The CDR3 contains 16 residues. The CDR3 sequence is CASSFPGQGAADTQYF.

The J gene is TRBJ2-2, the V gene TRBV4-3; TCRdb proposes TRBD2, but this gene call is untestable without DNA. Germline assignment: CDR1 LGHNA and CDR2 YSLEER. CDR3 length: 16 residues. CDR3 amino acids: CASSQDRVAGGGELFF.

The chain uses TRBV4-2 and TRBJ2-7; TCRdb designates TRBD2, a call that cannot be tested without DNA. CDR3 size: 16 residues. Germline V gene sequence: CDR1 LGHNA, CDR2 YNFKEQ. CDR3 region: CASSQDLAGGEYEQYF.

The genes are TRBV6-5 and TRBJ1-2. Per the germline V gene, CDR1 is MNHEY and CDR2 is SVGAGI. The CDR3 has 14 amino acids. The chain's CDR3 is CASSFRPRSYGYTF.